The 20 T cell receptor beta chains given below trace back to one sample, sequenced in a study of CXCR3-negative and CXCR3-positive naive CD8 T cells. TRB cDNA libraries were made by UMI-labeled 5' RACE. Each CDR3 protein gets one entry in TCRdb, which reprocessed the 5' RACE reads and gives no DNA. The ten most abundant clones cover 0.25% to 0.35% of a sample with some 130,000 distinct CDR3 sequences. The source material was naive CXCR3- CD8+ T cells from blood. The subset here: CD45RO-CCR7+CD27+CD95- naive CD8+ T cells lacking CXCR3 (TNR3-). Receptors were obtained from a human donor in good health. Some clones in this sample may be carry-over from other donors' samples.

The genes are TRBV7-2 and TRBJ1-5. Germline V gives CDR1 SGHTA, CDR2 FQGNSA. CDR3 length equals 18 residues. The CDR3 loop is CASSFSLTEVGLGQPQHF.

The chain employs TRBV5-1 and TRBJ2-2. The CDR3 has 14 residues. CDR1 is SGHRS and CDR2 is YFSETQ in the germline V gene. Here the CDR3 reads CASSQFMNTGELFF.

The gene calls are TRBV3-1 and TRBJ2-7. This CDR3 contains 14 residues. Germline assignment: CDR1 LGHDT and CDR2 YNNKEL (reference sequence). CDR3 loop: CASSQASSSYEQYF.

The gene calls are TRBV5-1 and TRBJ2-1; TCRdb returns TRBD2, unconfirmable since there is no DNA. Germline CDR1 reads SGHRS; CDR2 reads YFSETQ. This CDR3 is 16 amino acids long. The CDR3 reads CASSLRGTSGYNEQFF.

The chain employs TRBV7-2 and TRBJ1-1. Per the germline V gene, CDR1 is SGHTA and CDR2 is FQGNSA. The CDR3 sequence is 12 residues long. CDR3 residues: CASSSAGTEAFF.

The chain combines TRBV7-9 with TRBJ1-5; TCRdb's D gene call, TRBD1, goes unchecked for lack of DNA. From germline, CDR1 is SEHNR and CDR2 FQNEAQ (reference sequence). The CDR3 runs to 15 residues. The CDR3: CASSQGGYSNQPQHF.

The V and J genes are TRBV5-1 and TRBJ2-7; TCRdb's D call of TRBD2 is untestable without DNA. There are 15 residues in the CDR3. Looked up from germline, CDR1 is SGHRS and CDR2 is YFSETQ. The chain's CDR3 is CASSFGEGGTYEQYF.

This CDR3 is CSARDLQGSYEQYF. This chain connects TRBV20-1 to TRBJ2-7; the TCRdb call, TRBD1, lacks DNA for checking. The germline CDR1 and CDR2 sequences are DFQATT and SNEGSKA (reference sequence). The CDR3 totals 14 residues.

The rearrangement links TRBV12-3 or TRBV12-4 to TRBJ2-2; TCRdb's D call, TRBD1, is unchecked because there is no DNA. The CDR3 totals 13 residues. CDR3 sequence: CASSRPGAGELFF.

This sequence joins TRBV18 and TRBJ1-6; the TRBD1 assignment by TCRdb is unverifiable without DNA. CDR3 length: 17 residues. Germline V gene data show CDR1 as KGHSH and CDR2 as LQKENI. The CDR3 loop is CASSPPGTGGNGSPLHF.

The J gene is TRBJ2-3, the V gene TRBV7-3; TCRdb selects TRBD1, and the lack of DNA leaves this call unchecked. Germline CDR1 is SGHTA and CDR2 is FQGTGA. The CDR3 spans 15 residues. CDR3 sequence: CASSPGGQGLDTQYF.

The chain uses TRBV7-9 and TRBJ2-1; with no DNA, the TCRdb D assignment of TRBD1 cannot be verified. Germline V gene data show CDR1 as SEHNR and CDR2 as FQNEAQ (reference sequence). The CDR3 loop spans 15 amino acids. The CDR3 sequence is CASIGGTGAYNEQFF.

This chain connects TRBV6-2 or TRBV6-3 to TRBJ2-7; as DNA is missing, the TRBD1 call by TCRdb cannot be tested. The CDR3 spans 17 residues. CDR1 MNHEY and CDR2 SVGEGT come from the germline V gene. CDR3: CASSLTPDRQGAFEQYF.

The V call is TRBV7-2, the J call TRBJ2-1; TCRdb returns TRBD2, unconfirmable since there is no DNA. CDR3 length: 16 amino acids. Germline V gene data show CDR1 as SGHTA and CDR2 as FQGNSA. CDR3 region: CASSHLAVNTYNEQFF.

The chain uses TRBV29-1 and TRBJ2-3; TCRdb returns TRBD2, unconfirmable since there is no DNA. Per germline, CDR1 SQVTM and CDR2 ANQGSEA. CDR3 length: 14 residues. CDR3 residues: CSVSGGPVTDTQYF.

CDR3 protein: CASTYGSGQGFYGYTF. The chain carries TRBV5-8 and TRBJ1-2; TCRdb indicates TRBD1, and absent DNA this call remains unverified. Germline loops: CDR1 SGHTS, CDR2 YDEGEE. The length of the CDR3 is 16 residues.

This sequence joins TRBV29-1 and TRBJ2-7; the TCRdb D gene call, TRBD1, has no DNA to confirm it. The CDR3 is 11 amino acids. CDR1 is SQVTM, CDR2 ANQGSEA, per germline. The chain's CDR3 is CSTALGGEQYF.

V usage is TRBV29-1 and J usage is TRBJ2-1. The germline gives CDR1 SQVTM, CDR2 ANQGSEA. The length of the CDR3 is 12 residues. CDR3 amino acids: CSVENMWNEQFF.

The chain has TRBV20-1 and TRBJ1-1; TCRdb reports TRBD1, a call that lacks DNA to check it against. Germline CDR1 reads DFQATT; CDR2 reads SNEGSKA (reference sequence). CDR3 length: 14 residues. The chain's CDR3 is CSANRGQGWPEAFF.

CDR3 region: CASSLGAGLGTEAFF. The V call is TRBV7-9, the J call TRBJ1-1; no DNA is available, so the TRBD1 call from TCRdb remains unchecked. The V gene's germline CDR1 is SEHNR and CDR2 FQNEAQ (reference sequence). This CDR3 region has 15 residues.